What follows are 30 T cell receptor beta chains derived from one specimen sequenced in a study of Graves' ophthalmopathy and Graves' hyperthyroidism. Amplification targeted the TCR beta CDR3 regions, with RNA transcripts as the source material. HTBI primers served in a first-round RT-PCR, which a second-round multiplex PCR followed. A single record per CDR3 protein comes from TCRdb applying MiXCR to the multiplex PCR reads. Seen here are approximately 700,000 distinct CDR3 sequences, roughly two fifths observed once, and the top ten hold less than 55%. Material: peripheral blood. These receptors came from an adult man with Graves' ophthalmopathy.

The chain couples TRBV20-1 to TRBJ2-7; 9 bases map to TRBD1. Losses at the gene ends were 3 bases for V and 4 bases for J; bases not matched to a gene: 10. The V gene's germline CDR1 is DFQATT and CDR2 SNEGSKA (reference sequence). CDR3 length: 15 amino acids. This chain's CDR3 is CSASGDRATDYEQYF. In DNA form, the CDR3 reads TGCAGTGCTAGTGGGGACAGGGCGACGGATTACGAGCAGTACTTC.

Worth noting for this clonotype: This may be a read error: a much more frequent sequence differs by one nucleotide. This chain links TRBV2 with TRBJ1-1, with D unresolved. This CDR3 has 12 amino acids. In germline, CDR1 is SNHLY, CDR2 FYNNEI. The V end lost 6 bases, the J end lost 4 bases, and 9 bases lay between the germline ends. The DNA of the CDR3 is TGTGCCAGCAGGCAGGCTGCCACTGAAGCTTTCTTT. Its protein product is CASRQAATEAFF.

This clonotype has ten or more counts. The chain couples TRBV29-1 to TRBJ1-1; TRBD1 matches 7 bases. Looked up from germline, CDR1 is SQVTM and CDR2 is ANQGSEA. There are 11 residues in the CDR3. V lost 4 bases, J lost 6 bases, and 2 bases stayed unmatched. This CDR3 is CSVGQGAEAFF. Written as DNA, the CDR3 is TGCAGCGTTGGACAGGGTGCTGAAGCTTTCTTT.

This clonotype was observed a handful of times. The gene calls are TRBV5-5 and TRBJ1-6; D is unclear. Germline CDR1 SGHKS, CDR2 YYEKEE (reference sequence). This CDR3 is 14 amino acids long. V shed 4 bases and J shed 5 bases, with 10 bases lying between them. Here the CDR3 DNA reads TGTGCCAGCAGCCTCGGGATTCATAATTCACCCCTCCACTTT. Translated, it gives CASSLGIHNSPLHF.

This clonotype was observed a handful of times. DNA of the CDR3: TGTGCCAGCAGCCAAGATTATTTAGGGGGCAACTATGGCTACACCTTC. Its protein is CASSQDYLGGNYGYTF. V gene TRBV14 combines with J gene TRBJ1-2; 7 nucleotides line up with TRBD1. The germline V gene has CDR1 SGHDN and CDR2 FVKESK. V was pared by 0 bases and J by 2 bases, with 6 bases of the junction left unmatched. The CDR3 consists of 16 residues.

The gene calls are TRBV9 and TRBJ2-5; D call uncertain. V lost 3 bases, J lost 0 bases, and 6 bases lay in between. This CDR3 region has 13 residues. Germline CDR1 is SGDLS and CDR2 is YYNGEE. The CDR3, as DNA: TGTGCCAGCAGCGAGGCGGACCAAGAGACCCAGTACTTC. As protein: CASSEADQETQYF. Combining the CDR3 with reference TRBV9 and TRBJ2-5 gives the whole variable domain DSGVTQTPKHLITATGQRVTLRCSPRSGDLSVYWYQQSLDQGLQFLIQYYNGEERAKGNILERFSAQQFPDLHSELNLSSLELGDSALYFCASSEADQETQYFGPGTRLLVL.

The rearrangement links TRBV25-1 to TRBJ1-1; D is undetermined. Germline CDR1 reads MGHDK; CDR2 reads SYGVNS. V lost 6 bases and J lost 8, with 10 bases in between. The CDR3 is 11 amino acids. CDR3 sequence: CASRSSIEAFF. The CDR3 DNA reads TGTGCCAGCAGGAGTTCGATAGAAGCTTTCTTT.

This chain uses TRBV29-1 with TRBJ2-5, with 8 bases lining up with TRBD2. V trimming: 8 bases; J trimming: 9 bases; junction bases outside the gene matches: 8. This CDR3 spans 11 amino acids. Germline V gene sequence: CDR1 SQVTM, CDR2 ANQGSEA. The CDR3 loop is CSLGGTSAQYF. CDR3 DNA: TGCAGCTTAGGCGGGACTAGTGCCCAGTACTTC.

This clonotype was counted ten times or more. This chain links TRBV7-2 with TRBJ1-4; a weak D match, TRBD1 (5 bases). CDR1 is SGHTA and CDR2 is FQGNSA in the germline V gene. This CDR3 is 14 amino acids long. V was clipped by 2 bases and J by 5 bases, with 9 bases between them. The CDR3, as DNA: TGTGCCAGCAGCTTACAGGGACGAAATGAAAAACTGTTTTTT. Translated: CASSLQGRNEKLFF.

V is TRBV9 and J is TRBJ1-3; D ambiguous. Germline CDR1 reads SGDLS; CDR2 reads YYNGEE. Trimming removed 4 bases at V and 0 bases at J, with 11 bases between. The CDR3 has 15 amino acids. The CDR3 is CASSRGPTSGNTIYF. CDR3 DNA sequence: TGTGCCAGCAGCCGAGGCCCAACCTCTGGAAACACCATATATTTT.

Of note for this clonotype: A much larger clone lies one base from this, so it may be a read error. The chain has TRBV25-1 and TRBJ1-2, with D maybe TRBD1 (5 bases). CDR1 MGHDK and CDR2 SYGVNS come from the germline V gene. The CDR3 runs 15 residues. Trimming pared 2 bases from V and 3 bases from J, leaving 13 bases between. The CDR3 reads CASSEAGRGDYGYTF. CDR3 bases: TGTGCCAGCAGTGAAGCGGGACGGGGGGACTATGGCTACACCTTC.

This clonotype was recorded many times. The CDR3 here is CASSFSSGRATNEKLFF. CDR3 nucleotides: TGTGCCAGCAGCTTTTCGTCTGGGAGAGCAACTAATGAAAAACTGTTTTTT. The V gene is TRBV7-8, the J gene TRBJ1-4, with D unresolved. CDR1 and CDR2 (germline): SGHVS, FQNEAQ. This CDR3 has 17 residues. Trimming removed 3 bases from V and 0 bases from J, with 14 bases in between.

This clonotype was observed a few times. The V gene is TRBV7-2, the J gene TRBJ2-7; 7 bases align to TRBD2. Germline-derived CDR1 and CDR2 are SGHTA and FQGNSA. Unmatched junction bases numbered 5, after V lost 8 bases and J lost 1 base. The CDR3 covers 13 residues. This CDR3 is CASAQRESYEQYF. In DNA form, the CDR3 reads TGTGCCAGCGCCCAGCGGGAATCCTACGAGCAGTACTTC.

J is TRBJ1-4 and V is TRBV29-1, with 7 bases lining up with TRBD1. V dropped 7 bases and J dropped 5; count of bases not matched to a gene: 16. The CDR3 sequence is 16 residues long. The V gene's germline CDR1 is SQVTM and CDR2 ANQGSEA. CDR3 loop: CSAERQGWEENEKLFF. The CDR3 nucleotides are TGCAGCGCGGAGAGACAGGGTTGGGAGGAAAATGAAAAACTGTTTTTT.

V gene TRBV10-3 combines with J gene TRBJ1-6; possibly TRBD1 for D (6 bases). Germline CDR1 reads ENHRY; CDR2 reads SYGVKD. CDR3 length: 14 residues. Trimming left V 3 bases short and J 7 bases short, with 10 bases between. The CDR3 region has the DNA TGTGCCATCAGTGACAGAAGGGGGAATTCACCCCTCCACTTT. It translates to CAISDRRGNSPLHF.

The rearrangement uses TRBV10-3 and TRBJ1-5; D remains unclear. This CDR3 comprises 14 residues. Germline V CDR1 and CDR2: ENHRY, SYGVKD. Trimming removed 10 bases at V and 4 bases at J, with 17 bases between. CDR3 region: CASSVAETNQPQHF. The CDR3 DNA follows: TGTGCCAGCTCAGTGGCAGAAACAAATCAGCCCCAGCATTTT.

Ten or more counts support this clonotype. The gene calls are TRBV19 and TRBJ2-7; 12 bases match TRBD1. The V gene's germline CDR1 is LNHDA and CDR2 SQIVND (reference sequence). The CDR3 is 15 amino acids. Trimming cost V 5 bases and J 5 bases; bases outside gene matches: 7. CDR3 region: CASSGDRGRFHEQYF. DNA of the CDR3: TGTGCCAGTAGTGGGGACAGGGGGCGCTTCCACGAGCAGTACTTC.

Notes on this clonotype: A much larger clone lies a single base off, so this may be a read error. V is TRBV10-3 and J is TRBJ2-7; TRBD1 is a possible D gene (6 bases). The CDR3 sequence is 14 residues long. Germline V gives CDR1 ENHRY, CDR2 SYGVKD. The CDR3 loop is CAVSPTGSSYEQYF. The CDR3 DNA reads TGTGCCGTCAGTCCTACAGGGAGCTCCTACGAGCAGTACTTC.

This clonotype has a count of ten or more. CDR3 sequence: CASSPDTGRTLNSPLHF. The CDR3 bases are TGTGCCAGCAGCCCTGACACGGGAAGAACTCTTAATTCACCCCTCCACTTT. The chain links TRBV7-2 to TRBJ1-6; D not certain. CDR1 SGHTA and CDR2 FQGNSA come from the germline V gene. The CDR3 consists of 17 residues. The V end was cut by 5 bases, the J end by 6 bases, with 20 bases between. Filled out from reference TRBV7-2 and TRBJ1-6, the complete variable domain reads GAGVSQSPSNKVTEKGKDVELRCDPISGHTALYWYRQSLGQGLEFLIYFQGNSAPDKSGLPSDRFSAERTGGSVSTLTIQRTQQEDSAVYLCASSPDTGRTLNSPLHFGNGTRLTVT.

With respect to this clonotype: A read error may be the cause here, since a much bigger clone is one base away. The chain uses TRBV7-9 and TRBJ2-6; 7 positions match TRBD1. Germline CDR1 is SEHNR and CDR2 is FQNEAQ (reference sequence). The CDR3 is 16 amino acids. V shed 5 bases and J 2 bases; nucleotides not matched to a gene: 6. In nucleotides, the CDR3 is TGTGCCAGCAGCGCCGGGACAGCCACTGGGGCCAACGTCCTGACTTTC. Protein: CASSAGTATGANVLTF.

This clonotype has more than one count but fewer than ten. The chain joins TRBV10-3 to TRBJ2-7, with 10 nucleotides matching TRBD2. V dropped 2 bases and J dropped 4; count of bases not matched to a gene: 5. This CDR3 comprises 15 residues. Germline CDR1 ENHRY, CDR2 SYGVKD. The CDR3 loop is CAISETTSGKYEQYF. The CDR3 nucleotides read TGTGCCATCAGTGAGACAACTAGCGGGAAATACGAGCAGTACTTC.

The chain has TRBV7-2 and TRBJ1-1, with TRBD1 as a possible D gene (6 bases). CDR3 length: 16 amino acids. Trimming left V 5 bases short and J 3 bases short, with 19 bases between. Germline V lookup: CDR1 SGHTA, CDR2 FQGNSA. DNA for the CDR3: TGTGCCAGCAGCCCGCGTACAGGGAGAGGGGACACTGAAGCTTTCTTT. Translation: CASSPRTGRGDTEAFF.

In its sample, this clonotype was seen many times. Mismatch with germline at one junction end may stem from a read error. The rearrangement joins TRBV7-7 to TRBJ1-5; possible D gene TRBD1, 6 bases. CDR3 length: 13 residues. In germline, CDR1 is SSHAT, CDR2 FNYEAQ (reference sequence). The CDR3 region is CASSLGGVQPQHF. CDR3 DNA sequence: TGTGCTAGCAGCTTAGGGGGGGTTCAGCCCCAGCATTTT.

The rearrangement joins TRBV19 to TRBJ1-5, with D perhaps matching TRBD1 (5 bases). V was pared by 3 bases and J by 6 bases, with 12 bases between. Germline V lookup: CDR1 LNHDA, CDR2 SQIVND (reference sequence). The CDR3 runs 14 residues. CDR3 region: CASSIFGASQPQHF. Here the CDR3 DNA reads TGTGCCAGTAGTATTTTTGGGGCAAGTCAGCCCCAGCATTTT.

Of note for this clonotype: One end of the junction fails to match germline, which may point to a read error. This chain connects TRBV24-1 to TRBJ1-5, with a tentative D call TRBD1 (5 bases). In germline, CDR1 is KGHDR, CDR2 SFDVKD. CDR3 length: 14 amino acids. DNA for the CDR3: TGTGCCAGCAGTTTATTGGGGCCGGATCAGCCCCAGCATTTT. Translating gives CASSLLGPDQPQHF.

In regard to this clonotype: The CDR3 ends on some other residue instead of the conserved phenylalanine or tryptophan, so this is likely a read error. This chain links TRBV7-2 with TRBJ2-7, with 8 bases that match TRBD1. The CDR3 covers 15 residues. Germline values: CDR1 SGHTA, CDR2 FQGNSA. J was trimmed by 5 bases and V by 8 bases; bases with no gene match: 14. The CDR3 coding sequence is TGTGCCAGCGGCGTAACGGCAGGGGGCCAGGACGAGCAGTACCTC. Translated, it gives CASGVTAGGQDEQYL.

This clonotype occurred many times. The rearrangement links TRBV15 to TRBJ1-1; D is perhaps TRBD1 (5 bases). The CDR3 length is 14 residues. Germline V lookup: CDR1 LNHNV, CDR2 YYDKDF (reference sequence). V was shortened by 0 bases and J by 6 bases, with 11 bases between the two germline ends. CDR3 in amino acids: CATSRDRDFAEAFF. CDR3 bases: TGTGCCACCAGCAGAGACAGGGACTTCGCTGAAGCTTTCTTT.

The chain recombines TRBV29-1 with TRBJ2-7, with D uncertain. Germline V lookup: CDR1 SQVTM, CDR2 ANQGSEA. This CDR3 contains 10 residues. V shed 1 base and J shed 7 bases, with 5 bases lying between them. The CDR3 DNA follows: TGCAGCGTTGAAGCCCATGAGCAGTACTTC. Protein sequence: CSVEAHEQYF.

Remarks on this clonotype: A much more abundant neighbour one base away suggests this may be a read error. The chain employs TRBV7-2 and TRBJ1-4, with 8 positions matching TRBD1. Germline loops: CDR1 SGHTA, CDR2 FQGNSA. The ends lost 0 bases at V and 7 bases at J; junction bases unmatched: 7. The CDR3 consists of 16 residues. CDR3: CASSLASGRGLEKLFF. DNA for the CDR3: TGTGCCAGCAGCTTAGCAAGCGGCAGGGGGCTTGAAAAACTGTTTTTT.

This clonotype was seen ten or more times. The chain couples TRBV7-9 to TRBJ1-6, with D unresolved. The CDR3 has 15 residues. CDR1 is SEHNR and CDR2 is FQNEAQ in the germline V gene (reference sequence). V lost 4 bases to trimming and J lost 5 bases, with 12 bases between them. This CDR3 is CASSSRMNHNSPLHF. In DNA, the CDR3 is TGTGCCAGCAGCTCGCGCATGAATCATAATTCACCCCTCCACTTT.